This T cell receptor beta chain was observed in a study of molecular identifiers for immune sequencing clone quantification. Naive CD8 libraries came from roughly 20,000 to 1,000,000 sorted cells with 10%, 30% or 50% RNA. A remark on this clonotype: One junction end disagrees with the germline gene, perhaps due to a read error.

CDR3 length equals 11 residues. Germline values: CDR1 MNHEY, CDR2 SMNVEV (reference sequence). TCRdb reprocessed the PCR reads with MiXCR, giving one entry per CDR3 protein. Found here are approximately 41,000 distinct CDR3 sequences, 19% of them singletons; the top ten hold about 1.1%. V is TRBV27 and J is TRBJ1-4; D is perhaps TRBD1 (5 bases). The sequencing input was naive CD8+ T cells from blood, with Jurkat cell RNA spiked in. The subset is: FACS-sorted CD8+CD4-CCR7+CD45RA+ naive T cells. The receptor was derived from a human donor in good health. Some libraries in this study had Jurkat cell RNA spiked in. The CDR3 is CAGSNGGLMFF. The CDR3 DNA is TGTGCCGGCAGTAACGGGGGACTTATGTTTTTT.